This T cell receptor beta chain was recorded in a study of T cell changes during pregnancy in multiple sclerosis. CDR1 is SGHAT and CDR2 is FQNNGV in the germline V gene. The CDR3 extends over 15 amino acids. Trimming pared 6 bases from V and 4 bases from J, leaving 19 bases between. The data were produced by immunoSEQ multiplex PCR, yet TCRdb's version contains in-frame clones alone and is incomplete. There are about 94,000 clones in the sample; 94% occur only once, and more than 0.8% lies in the top ten. Sequenced material: peripheral blood, taken in the third trimester of pregnancy. The TCR sequence derives from a female donor with multiple sclerosis, enrolled in a pregnancy study. The rearrangement links TRBV11-2 to TRBJ2-7; a possible D gene is TRBD2 (6 bases). CDR3 in amino acids: CASSSGLTIPYEQYF. CDR3 in DNA: TGTGCCAGCAGTTCCGGACTAACCATACCGTACGAGCAGTACTTC. Variable domain in full (rest from reference TRBV11-2 and TRBJ2-7): EAGVAQSPRYKIIEKRQSVAFWCNPISGHATLYWYQQILGQGPKLLIQFQNNGVVDDSQLPKDRFSAERLKGVDSTLKIQPAKLEDSAVYLCASSSGLTIPYEQYFGPGTRLTVT.